This T cell receptor (beta chain) was profiled in a study of shared clonotypes between healthy human individuals. Study-wide background: Samples came from a couple of female and a few male donors aged 18 to 49. General study findings and limits: Naive CD4 clonotype sharing across several donors was approximately 5%. Relative to memory subsets, naive subsets generally showed larger estimated richness.

Per the germline V gene, CDR1 is WSHSY and CDR2 is SAAADI. The CDR3 extends over 12 amino acids. V was pared by 6 bases and J by 5 bases, with 9 bases between. Points on this clone: Antigen unknown.

The data were produced by immunoSEQ multiplex PCR, yet TCRdb's version contains in-frame clones alone and is incomplete. The repertoire has more than 2 million clones, 90% to 97% of them found once; the top ten carry around 0.13%. Sequencing input: naive CD4+ T cells sorted from blood. The subset denotes: CD45RA+ positively selected. The rearrangement joins TRBV10-2 to TRBJ2-3, with a tentative D call TRBD1 (5 bases). This TCR was sampled from a man aged 18 to 35 in good health. The CDR3, as DNA: TGCGCCAGCAGGGACATAGGAGATACGCAGTATTTT. It yields the protein CASRDIGDTQYF.